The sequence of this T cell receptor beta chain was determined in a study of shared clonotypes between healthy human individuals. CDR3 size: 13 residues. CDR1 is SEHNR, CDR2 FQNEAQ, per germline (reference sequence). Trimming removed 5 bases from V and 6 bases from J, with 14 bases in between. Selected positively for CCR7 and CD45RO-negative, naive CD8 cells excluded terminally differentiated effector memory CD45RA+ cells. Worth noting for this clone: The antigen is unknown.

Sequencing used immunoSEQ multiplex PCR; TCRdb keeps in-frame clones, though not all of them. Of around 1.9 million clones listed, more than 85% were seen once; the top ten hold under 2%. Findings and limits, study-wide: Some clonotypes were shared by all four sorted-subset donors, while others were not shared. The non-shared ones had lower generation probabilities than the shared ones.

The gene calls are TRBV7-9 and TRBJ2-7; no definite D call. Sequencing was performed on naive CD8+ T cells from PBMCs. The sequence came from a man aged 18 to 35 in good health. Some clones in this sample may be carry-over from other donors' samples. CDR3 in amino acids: CASSGILTGEQYF. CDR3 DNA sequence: TGTGCCAGCAGCGGGATCCTAACCGGCGAGCAGTACTTC.